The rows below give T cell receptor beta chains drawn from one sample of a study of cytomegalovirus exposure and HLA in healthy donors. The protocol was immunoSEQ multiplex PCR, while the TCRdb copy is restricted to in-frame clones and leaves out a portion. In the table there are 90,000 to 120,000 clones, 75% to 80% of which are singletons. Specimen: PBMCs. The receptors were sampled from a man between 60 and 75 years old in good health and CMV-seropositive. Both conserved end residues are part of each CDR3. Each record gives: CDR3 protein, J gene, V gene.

CSPRQGNEQYF	TRBJ2-7	TRBV20-1
CATSGDSPSSGQFF	TRBJ2-1	TRBV4-3
CASSPSLSSGANVLTF	TRBJ2-6	TRBV18
CASSLAGGTQETQYF	TRBJ2-5	TRBV7-2
CAWSVNAGQLFF	TRBJ2-2	TRBV30
CASSTLTGYEQYF	TRBJ2-7	TRBV7-9
CASSETSGANTGELFF	TRBJ2-2	TRBV10-2
CASIKGVRGSGANVLTF	TRBJ2-6	TRBV28
CASQGARGDSPLHF	TRBJ1-6	TRBV2
CASSLTRTGIYEQYF	TRBJ2-7	TRBV14
CASSTQTGEGQPQHF	TRBJ1-5	TRBV7-2
CASSSARHVSSLSNQPQHF	TRBJ1-5	TRBV28
CASKTSGLVYNEQFF	TRBJ2-1	TRBV2
CASSLREGLDGYTF	TRBJ1-2	TRBV4-1
CASSRDRDTLYEQYF	TRBJ2-7	TRBV6-5
CATFRKGGDTQYF	TRBJ2-3	TRBV5-6
CSGRWTGSYEQYF	TRBJ2-7	TRBV29-1
CASSLSSGGQETQYF	TRBJ2-5	TRBV5-1
CASSGQGGNTEAFF	TRBJ1-1	TRBV7-9
CASSVSGQGNNEQFF	TRBJ2-1	TRBV9
CASTVGEITDTQYF	TRBJ2-3	TRBV5-1
CASSPGGTAYEQYF	TRBJ2-7	TRBV4-1
CASSVLFATDTQYF	TRBJ2-3	TRBV2
CASSPQQENYGYTF	TRBJ1-2	TRBV18
CASSSGWGVIGYEQYF	TRBJ2-7	TRBV5-1
CASPPPSGRQETQYF	TRBJ2-5	TRBV6-1
CASSQGGGTEAFF	TRBJ1-1	TRBV7-3